The 14 T cell receptor beta chains presented below share a single source sample, sequenced in a study of T cells in Graves' hyperthyroidism and ophthalmopathy. Amplification yielded TCR beta CDR3 regions, with RNA transcripts as the source. The TCR CDR3 first-round RT-PCR relied on the HTBI primer set. MiXCR, run by TCRdb on the multiplex PCR reads, gives a single entry per CDR3 protein. The table shows a few hundred thousand distinct CDR3 sequences, with around 15% occurring only once. The source material was blood. Receptors originate from a woman aged 55-69 years with Graves' ophthalmopathy.

This clonotype was seen a handful of times. The chain joins TRBV24-1 to TRBJ2-1, with TRBD2 matching 7 bases. This CDR3 has 15 amino acids. V lost 3 bases to trimming and J lost 10 bases; unmatched junction nucleotides: 11. Per germline, CDR1 KGHDR and CDR2 SFDVKD. The CDR3 is CATSDHGRPRGEQFF. The CDR3 DNA sequence: TGTGCCACCAGTGATCATGGACGACCGCGGGGGGAGCAGTTCTTC.

This chain joins TRBV2 and TRBJ2-6, with D perhaps TRBD2 (6 bases). Germline V lookup: CDR1 SNHLY, CDR2 FYNNEI. There are 17 residues in the CDR3. The V end was cut by 9 bases, the J end by 1 base, with 19 bases between. CDR3 loop: CASSRAGTNSGANVLTF. CDR3 DNA sequence: TGTGCCAGTTCCAGGGCGGGAACCAATTCTGGGGCCAACGTCCTGACTTTC.

This clonotype has just a few counts. A much larger clone is a single base away; this may be a read error. The rearrangement joins TRBV6-1 to TRBJ1-5; D is unresolved. The CDR3 is 15 amino acids. The germline gives CDR1 MNHNS, CDR2 SASEGT. V lost 3 bases and J 0 bases, leaving 9 bases between the germline ends. CDR3 coding DNA: TGTGCCAGCAGTGATATTCTGGCTAGCAATCAGCCCCAGCATTTT. It specifies CASSDILASNQPQHF.

This clonotype was recorded at least ten times. The chain employs TRBV20-1 and TRBJ1-5; 10 positions agree with TRBD1. In germline, CDR1 is DFQATT, CDR2 SNEGSKA (reference sequence). The ends lost 0 bases at V and 2 bases at J; junction bases unmatched: 4. The CDR3 contains 16 residues. The chain's CDR3 is CSARDSGTGGNQPQHF. The CDR3 DNA reads TGCAGTGCTAGAGATTCCGGGACAGGGGGCAATCAGCCCCAGCATTTT.

This clonotype was detected many times. J is TRBJ2-5 and V is TRBV18, with 7 bases aligning to TRBD2. The CDR3 contains 16 residues. The V gene's germline CDR1 is KGHSH and CDR2 LQKENI. The J segment lost 4 bases and the V segment lost 2 bases, leaving 10 bases of the junction unmatched. The CDR3 reads CASSPSGRFDGETQYF. The CDR3, as DNA: TGTGCCAGCTCACCATCCGGGAGGTTTGACGGAGAGACCCAGTACTTC.

This clonotype was seen ten or more times. This chain joins TRBV6-1 and TRBJ2-2, with D perhaps matching TRBD2 (6 bases). The CDR3 runs 14 residues. The V gene's germline CDR1 is MNHNS and CDR2 SASEGT. The V and J ends lost 5 bases and 6 bases respectively, with 13 bases between them. CDR3 loop: CASSYGGTAGELFF. In nucleotides, the CDR3 is TGTGCCAGCAGTTACGGCGGGACTGCCGGGGAGCTGTTTTTT.

This chain links TRBV20-1 with TRBJ2-5; D possibly corresponds to TRBD2 (6 bases). Trimming removed 3 bases at V and 4 bases at J, with 15 bases between. This CDR3 contains 14 residues. The germline V gene encodes CDR1 DFQATT and CDR2 SNEGSKA (reference sequence). Here the CDR3 DNA reads TGCAGTGCTAGCATCCGGGACTCGCGAGAGACCCAGTACTTC. This sequence encodes CSASIRDSRETQYF.

This clonotype occurred a few times. The chain recombines TRBV24-1 with TRBJ1-5; TRBD1 is a possible D gene (6 bases). Germline CDR1 and CDR2: KGHDR and SFDVKD. The CDR3 loop spans 13 amino acids. V was cut by 7 bases and J by 7 bases, with 13 bases left in between. The DNA of the CDR3 is TGTGCCACCAGCAACAGGGCACGGCAGCCCCAGCATTTT. It translates to CATSNRARQPQHF.

This clonotype showed up many times. The chain couples TRBV20-1 to TRBJ2-3, with unresolved D. This CDR3 comprises 16 residues. Trimming took 0 bases from V and 2 from J, leaving 15 bases between them. CDR1 and CDR2 from the germline V gene are DFQATT and SNEGSKA (reference sequence). CDR3 protein: CSARDGGGHPTDTQYF. For the CDR3, the DNA is TGCAGTGCTAGAGATGGTGGCGGCCATCCCACAGATACGCAGTATTTT.

This clonotype occurred once. This rearrangement joins TRBV7-3 to TRBJ2-1; 15 nucleotides line up with TRBD2. After removal of 5 bases from V and 11 bases from J, the junction contained 10 bases not matched to a gene. Germline V gene sequence: CDR1 SGHTA, CDR2 FQGTGA. This CDR3 spans 16 amino acids. CDR3 bases: TGTGCCAGCAGCCCCACCCCGGGACTAGCGGGAGGAAAGCAGTTCTTC. The encoded protein is CASSPTPGLAGGKQFF.

This clonotype was detected many times. This chain links TRBV20-1 with TRBJ1-1; 8 bases align to TRBD1. CDR3 length equals 18 residues. Unmatched junction bases numbered 18, after V lost 2 bases and J lost 4 bases. Per the germline V gene, CDR1 is DFQATT and CDR2 is SNEGSKA (reference sequence). The CDR3 sequence is CSARSVDRENSVSTEAFF. The CDR3, as DNA: TGCAGTGCTAGATCCGTGGACAGGGAGAATAGTGTGAGCACTGAAGCTTTCTTT.

About this clonotype: Mismatch with germline at one junction end may stem from a read error. The V and J genes are TRBV5-5 and TRBJ2-1; perhaps TRBD1 as D (6 bases). The CDR3 has 15 residues. Germline CDR1 and CDR2: SGHKS and YYEKEE (reference sequence). The CDR3 region is CASSQAGALYNEQFF. The CDR3 DNA sequence: TGCGCCAGCAGCCAAGCAGGGGCCCTATACAATGAGCAGTTCTTC. The whole variable domain, filled in from reference TRBV5-5 and TRBJ2-1, reads DAGVTQSPTHLIKTRGQQVTLRCSPISGHKSVSWYQQVLGQGPQFIFQYYEKEERGRGNFPDRFSARQFPNYSSELNVNALLLGDSALYLCASSQAGALYNEQFFGPGTRLTVL.

At least ten counts were recorded for this clonotype. V is TRBV28 and J is TRBJ2-7, with TRBD1 as a possible D gene (5 bases). V was shortened by 6 bases and J by 1 base, with 16 bases between the two germline ends. Germline assignment: CDR1 MDHEN and CDR2 SYDVKM. The CDR3 covers 15 residues. CDR3 residues: CASSPGQGRSYEQYF. CDR3 DNA sequence: TGTGCCAGCAGCCCCGGACAAGGGCGGTCCTACGAGCAGTACTTC. The complete variable domain, with remaining parts taken from reference TRBV28 and TRBJ2-7, reads DVKVTQSSRYLVKRTGEKVFLECVQDMDHENMFWYRQDPGLGLRLIYFSYDVKMKEKGDIPEGYSVSREKKERFSLILESASTNQTSMYLCASSPGQGRSYEQYFGPGTRLTVT.

On this clonotype itself: A read error may be the cause here, since a much bigger clone is one base away. The gene calls are TRBV12-3 or TRBV12-4 and TRBJ2-1; 8 bases agree with TRBD2. Unmatched junction bases numbered 7, after V lost 6 bases and J lost 3 bases. There are 15 residues in the CDR3. The CDR3 loop is CASRIAGQNYNEQFF. The CDR3 DNA is TGTGCCAGCAGGATAGCGGGACAAAACTACAATGAGCAGTTCTTC.